One sample yielded the 7 T cell receptor beta chains listed below, sequenced in a study of identifying expanded T cells in peripheral blood. Assay used: immunoSEQ multiplex PCR; TCRdb lists only in-frame clones, some missing. There are about 81,000 clones in the sample; 84% occur only once, and 15% to 20% lies in the top ten. Sequenced: blood. Receptor source: a person aged 18 to 70 in good health.

The genes are TRBV4-1 and TRBJ2-7; 10 positions agree with TRBD1. V was clipped by 4 bases and J by 5 bases; unmatched bases: 8. The CDR3 extends over 15 amino acids. Germline V gene lookup returns CDR1 MGHRA and CDR2 YSYEKL. The CDR3, as DNA: TGCGCCAGCAGCCCGGGACAGGGGACCTTTAACGAGCAGTACTTC. It is translated as CASSPGQGTFNEQYF.

The J gene is TRBJ2-5, the V gene TRBV7-9; TRBD2 might be the D (7 bases). CDR1 and CDR2 (germline): SEHNR, FQNEAQ (reference sequence). This CDR3 spans 15 amino acids. Trimming cost V 2 bases and J 0 bases, with 10 bases left between them. The CDR3 bases are TGTGCCAGCAGCTTAACCGGGGGGCACCAAGAGACCCAGTACTTC. Translating it yields CASSLTGGHQETQYF.

This chain connects TRBV11-2 to TRBJ2-5, with TRBD2 matching over 11 bases. CDR1 is SGHAT and CDR2 is FQNNGV in the germline V gene. The J segment lost 3 bases and the V segment lost 5 bases, leaving 5 bases of the junction unmatched. This CDR3 comprises 15 residues. The CDR3 DNA reads TGTGCCAGCAGCGTCCCGGGACTAGCGGAAGAGACCCAGTACTTC. This encodes CASSVPGLAEETQYF.

Only one count was recorded for this clone. The rearrangement joins TRBV5-1 to TRBJ2-7, with 9 bases fitting TRBD1. Trimming took 3 bases from V and 5 from J; bases not matched to a gene: 9. The CDR3 is 15 amino acids. Germline CDR1 SGHRS, CDR2 YFSETQ. CDR3 sequence (DNA): TGCGCCAGCAGCTCGTCCGGGACAGGGATCCACGAGCAGTACTTC. This gives the protein CASSSSGTGIHEQYF.

This clone was picked up one time. The chain carries TRBV28 and TRBJ2-7; no reliable D call. From germline, CDR1 is MDHEN and CDR2 SYDVKM. V gave up 4 bases and J gave up 4 bases, with 14 bases separating them. This CDR3 spans 14 amino acids. CDR3 DNA sequence: TGTGCCAGCAGTTGGGGTGGAGCACCATACGAGCAGTACTTC. The encoded protein is CASSWGGAPYEQYF.

This sequence joins TRBV5-6 and TRBJ1-1; TRBD1 agrees at 7 bases. This CDR3 contains 11 residues. CDR1 is SGHDT, CDR2 YYEEEE, per germline. The V and J ends lost 4 bases and 11 bases, in that order; junction bases with no gene match: 5. The CDR3 is CASSLQGVAFF. CDR3 coding DNA: TGTGCCAGCAGCCTCCAGGGGGTGGCTTTCTTT.

This chain uses TRBV18 with TRBJ2-7, with no clear D. The V gene lost 1 base and the J gene lost 4 bases, with 14 bases spanning the gap. Germline V CDR1 and CDR2: KGHSH, LQKENI. There are 15 residues in the CDR3. As DNA, the CDR3 is TGTGCCAGCTCACCACGACTTGATCCTGCGTACGAGCAGTACTTC. Its protein product is CASSPRLDPAYEQYF.